This section outlines one T cell receptor (beta chain) sequence together with its context. This record comes from a study of technical replicates of blood from a few donors. The table came from immunoSEQ multiplex PCR; TCRdb's copy has only in-frame clones and leaves some out. The sample carries tens of thousands of clones, 92% recorded once. V was pared by 4 bases and J by 6 bases, with 9 bases of the junction left unmatched. The CDR3 has 15 amino acids. Looked up from germline, CDR1 is SGHDN and CDR2 is FVKESK. The sequence was obtained from a human donor in good health. V gene TRBV14 combines with J gene TRBJ2-1, with 7 bases fitting TRBD2. Sequences were obtained from T cells isolated from PBMCs. CDR3 sequence reads: CASSPLAGVANEQFF. In DNA form, the CDR3 reads TGTGCCAGCAGCCCCTTGGCGGGAGTTGCCAATGAGCAGTTCTTC.